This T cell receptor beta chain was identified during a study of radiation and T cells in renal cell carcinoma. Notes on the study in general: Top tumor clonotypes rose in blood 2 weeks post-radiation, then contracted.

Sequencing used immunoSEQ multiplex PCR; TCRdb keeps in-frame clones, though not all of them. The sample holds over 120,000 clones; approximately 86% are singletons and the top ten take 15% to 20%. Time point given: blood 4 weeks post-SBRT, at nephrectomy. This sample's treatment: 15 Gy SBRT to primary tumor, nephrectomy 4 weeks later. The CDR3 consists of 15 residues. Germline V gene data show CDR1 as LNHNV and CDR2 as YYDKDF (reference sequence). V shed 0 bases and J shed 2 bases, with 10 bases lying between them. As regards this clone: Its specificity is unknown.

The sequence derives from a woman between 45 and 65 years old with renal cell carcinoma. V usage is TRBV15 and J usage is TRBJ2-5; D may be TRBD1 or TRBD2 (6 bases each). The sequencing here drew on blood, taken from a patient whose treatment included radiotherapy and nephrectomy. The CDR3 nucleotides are TGTGCCACCAGCAGAGATGGGGGGCCACAAGAGACCCAGTACTTC. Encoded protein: CATSRDGGPQETQYF.